The entry below gives a single T cell receptor beta chain sequence along with its context. This entry belongs to a study of blood T cell repertoires in COVID-19. Profiled with immunoSEQ multiplex PCR; TCRdb holds only in-frame clones, not every one. The top ten hold roughly 6.3% of the sample, which has over 250,000 clones, about 90% seen once. V lost 2 bases to trimming and J lost 7 bases; unmatched junction nucleotides: 11. The CDR3 covers 17 residues. Germline loops: CDR1 MGHDK, CDR2 SYGVNS. The rearrangement links TRBV25-1 to TRBJ2-2; 9 positions agree with TRBD1. This receptor was identified in a woman aged 45-60 years with COVID-19, enrolled during active disease. The sequenced sample consisted of peripheral blood. CDR3 loop: CASSEVQGAGEYGELFF. Here the CDR3 DNA reads TGTGCCAGCAGTGAAGTACAGGGGGCTGGGGAGTACGGGGAGCTGTTTTTT.